This TCR beta chain was retrieved from a study of blood T cell repertoires in COVID-19. About the research overall: Whether acute or convalescent, the COVID-19 samples came from the United States, Italy and Spain. PBMCs, B-cell-depleted T cells, or T cells were the source of the cDNA or gDNA that made up the material.

This clone was picked up a small number of times. The sample holds other DNA sequences that translate to the same CDR3. This CDR3 has 14 amino acids. Unmatched junction bases numbered 0, after V lost 2 bases and J lost 2 bases. Germline assignment: CDR1 SGDLS and CDR2 YYNGEE. Clones were read by immunoSEQ multiplex PCR, and TCRdb kept only the in-frame ones, dropping some. The sample lists 270,000 or so clones; approximately 86% were seen once. This receptor was obtained from a man aged 40-55 years with active or convalescent COVID-19. The chain has TRBV9 and TRBJ2-7; TRBD1 matches 11 bases. The sample taken for sequencing was peripheral blood. CDR3 bases: TGTGCCAGCAGCGTGGGACAGGGGGCCTACGAGCAGTACTTC. Translated, it gives CASSVGQGAYEQYF.